Presented here are 8 T cell receptor beta chains from one specimen sequenced in a study of T cells in Graves' hyperthyroidism and ophthalmopathy. Template material for amplifying TCR beta CDR3 regions consisted of RNA transcripts. RT-PCR in the first round (using the HTBI primer set) targeted the TCR CDR3. TCRdb called the multiplex PCR reads again in MiXCR, with one record for every CDR3 protein. The profile shows about 560,000 distinct CDR3 sequences, approximately 16% of them singletons. What was sequenced was blood. The receptors were gathered from a woman under 30 with Graves' hyperthyroidism.

The rearrangement joins TRBV4-1 to TRBJ1-1; 7 bases align to TRBD1. CDR1 MGHRA and CDR2 YSYEKL come from the germline V gene. The CDR3 is 15 residues long. V gave up 4 bases and J gave up 0 bases; unmatched junction bases: 5. CDR3 sequence reads: CASSRSGGMNTEAFF. CDR3 sequence (DNA): TGCGCCAGCAGCCGGTCAGGGGGGATGAACACTGAAGCTTTCTTT.

This sequence joins TRBV20-1 and TRBJ2-1; the D gene is possibly TRBD2 (5 bases). The germline CDR1 and CDR2 sequences are DFQATT and SNEGSKA (reference sequence). The CDR3 runs to 15 residues. V lost 0 bases and J 4 bases, leaving 13 bases between the germline ends. The CDR3 loop reads CSARDLGSQYNEQFF. As DNA, the CDR3 is TGCAGTGCTAGAGATCTGGGGAGTCAATACAATGAGCAGTTCTTC.

The chain links TRBV5-1 to TRBJ2-5, with 11 nucleotides matching TRBD2. CDR1 is SGHRS, CDR2 YFSETQ, per germline. This CDR3 comprises 14 residues. Germline trimming cut 5 bases from V and 5 bases from J; bases unmatched to any gene: 5. CDR3 bases: TGCGCCAGCAGTACTAGCGGGAGTAAGGAGACCCAGTACTTC. This gives the protein CASSTSGSKETQYF. The variable domain in full, with the rest retrieved from reference TRBV5-1 and TRBJ2-5, is KAGVTQTPRYLIKTRGQQVTLSCSPISGHRSVSWYQQTPGQGLQFLFEYFSETQRNKGNFPGRFSGRQFSNSRSEMNVSTLELGDSALYLCASSTSGSKETQYFGPGTRLLVL.

In this sample, this clonotype turned up many times. The V and J genes are TRBV5-4 and TRBJ1-1; D is possibly TRBD1 (5 bases). V lost 8 bases and J lost 1, with 12 bases in between. The length of the CDR3 is 13 residues. Germline loops: CDR1 SGHNT, CDR2 YYREEE (reference sequence). This chain's CDR3 is CASSTVWNTEAFF. The CDR3 nucleotides read TGTGCCAGTTCGACAGTTTGGAACACTGAAGCTTTCTTT.

The rearrangement links TRBV10-1 to TRBJ2-3; the match to TRBD2 covers 10 bases. Trimming at V came to 3 bases and at J to 8 bases, leaving 11 bases not matched to a gene. The CDR3 loop spans 16 amino acids. The germline V gene has CDR1 WNHNN and CDR2 SYGVQD (reference sequence). The DNA for the CDR3 is TGCGCCAGCAGTGACCTAGCGGGAGTCTCCCCAGGTACGCAGTATTTT. This codes for CASSDLAGVSPGTQYF.

This clonotype was detected many times. This chain uses TRBV7-2 with TRBJ2-7; D is uncertain. CDR1 and CDR2 from the germline V gene are SGHTA and FQGNSA. This CDR3 has 13 residues. The V end was cut by 7 bases, the J end by 3 bases, with 13 bases between. The CDR3 DNA reads TGTGCCAGCACCTCTGGTGGGGTCTACGAGCAGTACTTC. Protein: CASTSGGVYEQYF.

V gene TRBV12-3 or TRBV12-4 combines with J gene TRBJ1-3; the match to TRBD1 covers 7 bases. V lost 5 bases, J lost 4 bases, and 5 bases stayed unmatched. The CDR3 is 14 residues long. The CDR3 is CASSTLTGGNTIYF. CDR3 nucleotides: TGTGCCAGCAGTACCCTGACAGGGGGAAACACCATATATTTT.

The table lists this clonotype with many counts. V and J are TRBV7-8 and TRBJ1-2; D not certain. The ends were cut back, 2 bases at V and 6 bases at J, with 19 bases in the middle. The germline CDR1 and CDR2 sequences are SGHVS and FQNEAQ. CDR3 length equals 16 residues. CDR3 protein: CASSLPRASGRDGYTF. CDR3 DNA: TGTGCCAGCAGCTTACCCCGGGCCAGCGGACGAGATGGCTACACCTTC.